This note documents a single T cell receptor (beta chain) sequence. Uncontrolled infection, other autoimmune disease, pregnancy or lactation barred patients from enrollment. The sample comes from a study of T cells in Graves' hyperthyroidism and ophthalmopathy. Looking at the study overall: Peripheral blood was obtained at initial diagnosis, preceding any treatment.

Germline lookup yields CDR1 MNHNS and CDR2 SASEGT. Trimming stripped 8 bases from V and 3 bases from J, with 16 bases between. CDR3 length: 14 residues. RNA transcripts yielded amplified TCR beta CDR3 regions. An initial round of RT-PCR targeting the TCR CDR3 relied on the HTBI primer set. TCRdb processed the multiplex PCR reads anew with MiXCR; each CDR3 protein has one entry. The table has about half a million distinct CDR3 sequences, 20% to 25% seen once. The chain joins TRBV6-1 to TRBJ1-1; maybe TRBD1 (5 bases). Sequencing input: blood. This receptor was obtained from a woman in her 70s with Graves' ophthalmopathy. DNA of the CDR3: TGTGCCAGCTACCGGGGATTCAGGGACACTGAAGCTTTCTTT. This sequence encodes CASYRGFRDTEAFF.